A selection of T cell receptor beta chains follows, all from one sample in a study of human T cells and chemical hapten exposure. In TCRdb, the RACE reads were re-called with MiXCR into one record per CDR3 protein. The sample has 120,000 or so distinct CDR3 sequences; around 13% are singletons. The sequences come from whole blood, collected in connection with sensitization to the hapten diphenylcyclopropenone (DPC). These receptors were taken from a man aged 18-30 years with alopecia areata. Some clones in this sample may be carry-over from other donors' samples. CDR3s include the opening cysteine and the closing phenylalanine or tryptophan. D genes are given only for firm matches. Clone size, where shown, is once, few, many, or a class for clones that have expanded.

V	size	D	J	CDR3	DNA
TRBV7-2	few	TRBD1	TRBJ1-6	CASSSDRGLTPLHF	TGTGCCAGCAGCTCGGACAGGGGACTGACACCCCTCCACTTT
TRBV28	-	-	TRBJ2-7	CASSPRTPGRGHEQYF	TGTGCCAGCAGCCCCCGGACCCCCGGCAGGGGACACGAGCAGTACTTC
TRBV7-2	few	-	TRBJ2-2	CASSVTGPTGELFF	TGTGCCAGCAGCGTAACAGGTCCCACCGGGGAGCTGTTTTTT
TRBV4-3	many	-	TRBJ2-1	CASSLGPQLGWNEQFF	TGCGCCAGCAGCCTCGGCCCACAGTTAGGGTGGAATGAGCAGTTCTTC
TRBV29-1	few	TRBD1	TRBJ1-2	CSVHRTGFSGYTF	TGCAGCGTTCACCGGACAGGGTTTAGCGGCTACACCTTC
TRBV7-9	-	TRBD1	TRBJ2-7	CASSEYSGTGAYEQYF	TGTGCCAGCAGCGAATATTCCGGGACAGGGGCCTACGAGCAGTACTTC
TRBV11-1	-	-	TRBJ1-3	CASSLLGTKRRGNTIYF	TGTGCCAGCAGCTTACTGGGGACAAAGAGAAGAGGAAACACCATATATTTT
TRBV12-3/TRBV12-4	few	-	TRBJ1-1	CASTPRPGSEAFF	TGTGCCAGCACCCCTCGGCCGGGTAGTGAAGCTTTCTTT
TRBV6-2/TRBV6-3	many	-	TRBJ2-5	CASSPLTRETQYF	TGTGCCAGCAGTCCTCTCACCCGGGAGACCCAGTACTTC
TRBV19	many	-	TRBJ2-1	CASRERKYYNEQFF	TGTGCCAGTAGGGAGAGAAAATACTACAATGAGCAGTTCTTC
TRBV4-3	-	-	TRBJ2-6	CASSQDFGVTNVLTF	TGCGCCAGCAGCCAAGATTTCGGGGTGACCAACGTCCTGACTTTC
TRBV5-1	-	-	TRBJ2-2	CASSIDVRDTGELFF	TGCGCCAGCAGCATCGATGTAAGGGACACCGGGGAGCTGTTTTTT
TRBV27	-	TRBD1	TRBJ1-1	CASIGTGRELAFF	TGTGCCAGCATTGGGACAGGTCGGGAGTTAGCTTTCTTT